This TCR beta chain comes out of a study of shared clonotypes between healthy human individuals (dated by TCRdb to 2018 to 2021). About the study as a whole: The cohort comprised a couple of women and three men aged 18 to 49 years. For each donor, CD4 naive and CD4 memory were each given three plates, CD8 naive was given two plates, and CD8 memory was given one plate. To estimate repertoire size and how much clonotypes are shared between individuals, the study performed deep sequencing of blood TCR repertoires from 4 to 6 healthy adults. Libraries were prepared and TCR repertoires were sequenced by different laboratories using diverse techniques, in order to increase sequencing depth and limit assay-specific biases. Leukapheresis yielded between about 0.9 and 8.9 billion PBMCs per donor. What the authors observed across the whole study: Incomplete sequencing was indicated by rarefaction of sorted-subset datasets, despite the large sequencing depth. Pairwise subsampling indicated that sequencing depth was expected to affect the degree of clonotype sharing among donors. Only blood was sampled, and tissue TCR repertoires likely differ from those in blood. Across several donors, about 5.2% of naive CD4, roughly 3.8% of naive CD8, 2% to 2.5% of memory CD4, and 0.4% of memory CD8 clonotypes were shared. Because the study included only a small number of donors, the genetic and exposure-history diversity represented was limited. Naive subsets generally had larger estimated clonotype richness than memory subsets did. Compared with non-shared clonotypes, clonotypes shared by all four sorted-subset donors had higher generation probabilities.

The donors were healthy, HIV-negative adults who had no recently reported acute infections or vaccinations. Only Caucasian adults living in Nashville, Tennessee, USA were represented among the donors. CD4+ T cells were enriched by magnetic negative selection, after which naive cells were positively selected on CD45RA and the negative fraction was taken as the memory subset. After blood collection by leukapheresis, PBMCs were isolated using Ficoll-Histopaque density gradient centrifugation and then cryopreserved in the vapor phase of liquid nitrogen. Analytical flow cytometry was used to check the purity and quantity of each magnetically sorted T cell population. Each sorted fraction had its genomic DNA isolated and then quantified by UV absorbance on a Nanodrop 2000c. Counted from cysteine to phenylalanine, this CDR3 has 13 amino acids. Only the CDR3 DNA is retained, 39 bases long and in frame from the first base. Reading the germline V gene gives CDR1 SGDLS and CDR2 YYNGEE. The junction carries 16 bases between V and J, which are trimmed by 4 bases and 10 bases respectively.

Using the deep immunoSEQ assay, multiplex PCR amplified TCR CDR3 regions from genomic DNA. Extracted genomic DNA from each cell subset was spread evenly across all wells of several immunoSEQ 96-well plates, with each plate serving as a replicate. For sorted subsets, approximately 210 ng of genomic DNA, equivalent to roughly 33,000 T cell genomes, went into each replicate PCR. The purified libraries were quantified using a Qubit 3.0 fluorometer, sized with a Bioanalyzer 2100, and then quantified again using the KAPA Library Quantification kit. Every immunoSEQ 96-well plate was sequenced on a dedicated single-read 150-cycle Illumina NextSeq 550 flow cell. The study's processing was this. Because the immunoSEQ output included only junctional sequences and no quality scores, the filtering could not be the same as the filtering used for full-length reads. To assign V/J genes and CDR3, sequences were annotated against IMGT germline references using PyIR, a Python wrapper for IgBLAST v1.9. Reads were removed for weak V/J assignments (E-value above 1e-6), missing CDR3, stop codons, out-of-frame junctions, or ambiguous translated residues. V3J clonotypes were defined by identical inferred V gene, J gene, and CDR3 amino acid sequence. Percentage overlap between repertoires was computed as shared unique clonotypes divided by the size of the smaller repertoire. Repertoire richness was assessed with RTK rarefaction, the Chao1 estimator, and Recon v2.1 estimates of unobserved clonotypes. Generation probabilities were computed with OLGA for all TCRbeta clonotypes obtained by the gDNA method from four donors. Drawn from immuneACCESS, this table holds only the in-frame rearrangements with V and J called that TCRdb kept. Clones are partly lost; checked studies trace under half to an unresolved V gene and leave the rest unexplained. V, J and clone size reflect that table, while D and trimming were determined from the DNA. This sample lists a few million clones; more than 85% were detected once. The ten largest account for about 0.39% of the sample.

Note on this clone: Which antigen it targets is not known. No base qualities exist here, and no much larger clone lies one base off it.

The TCR originated in a man younger than 35 in good health. Some clones in this sample may be carry-over from other donors' samples. This chain joins TRBV9 to TRBJ2-3, with TRBD1 tentatively as D gene (7 bases match). The sequenced material came from naive CD4+ T cells from PBMCs. What this sample's cell subset or site label stands for: CD45RA+ positively selected. The CDR3 region: CASSPTDREAQYF. The DNA reads as follows: TGTGCCAGCAGCCCTACCGACAGGGAGGCGCAGTATTTT.